This T cell receptor beta chain derives from a study of T cells in narcolepsy. The overall study: Healthy controls were enrolled alongside patients with narcolepsy type 1 or type 2.

Germline V gene data show CDR1 as MNHNY and CDR2 as SVGAGI (reference sequence). This CDR3 comprises 13 residues. Between the trimmed V and J ends, which lost 8 bases and 2 bases, there was a span of 12 bases. Findings and caveats of the study: Some memory CD4+ repertoires had no autoreactive clone sequences. Comparing one patient's CSF and blood CD4+ clonotypes highlighted HCRT- and TRIB2-specific autoreactive clonotypes. Healthy controls reportedly lacked the autoreactive clonotypes serially found in patients' blood.

Here immunoSEQ multiplex PCR was the method, and the copy in TCRdb shows in-frame clones only, minus some. The table includes about 40,000 clones, around 82% detected once. This clone was found once. Its antigen is unknown. The chain combines TRBV6-6 with TRBJ2-5; D might be TRBD1 or TRBD2, each matching 5 bases. The specimen sequenced was CD45RA- memory CD4+ T cells from PBMCs. The TCR sequence derives from a human donor with narcolepsy. The CDR3 is CASRWGPQETQYF. The DNA for the CDR3 is TGTGCCAGCCGGTGGGGACCGCAAGAGACCCAGTACTTC.